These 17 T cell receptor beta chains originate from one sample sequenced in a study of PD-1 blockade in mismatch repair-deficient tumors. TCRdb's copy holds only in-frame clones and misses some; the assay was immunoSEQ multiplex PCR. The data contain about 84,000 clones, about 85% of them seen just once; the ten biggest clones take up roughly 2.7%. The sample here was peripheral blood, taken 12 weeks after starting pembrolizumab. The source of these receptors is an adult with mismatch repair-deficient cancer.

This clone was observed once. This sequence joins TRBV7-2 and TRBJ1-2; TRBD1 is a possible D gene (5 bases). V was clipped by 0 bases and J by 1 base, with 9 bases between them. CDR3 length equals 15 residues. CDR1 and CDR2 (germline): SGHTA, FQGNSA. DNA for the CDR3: TGTGCCAGCAGCTTAGCTCTAGACAGTAACTATGGCTACACCTTC. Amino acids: CASSLALDSNYGYTF.

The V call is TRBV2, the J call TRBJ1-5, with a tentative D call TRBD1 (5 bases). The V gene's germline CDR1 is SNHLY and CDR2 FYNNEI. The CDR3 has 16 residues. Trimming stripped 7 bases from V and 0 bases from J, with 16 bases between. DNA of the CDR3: TGTGCCAGCACGGTAGGGACGGGGAGTAGCAATCAGCCCCAGCATTTT. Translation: CASTVGTGSSNQPQHF.

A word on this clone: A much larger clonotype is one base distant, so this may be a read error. The CDR3 nucleotides read TGTGCCAGCAGCCACCGGGACCACGGAGAGGGATACGAGCAGTACTTC. This codes for CASSHRDHGEGYEQYF. V and J are TRBV7-2 and TRBJ2-7; perhaps D is TRBD1 or TRBD2 (5 bases each). There are 16 residues in the CDR3. Germline CDR1 SGHTA, CDR2 FQGNSA. Trimming shortened V by 5 bases and J by 4 bases, and 21 bases separated the two germline ends.

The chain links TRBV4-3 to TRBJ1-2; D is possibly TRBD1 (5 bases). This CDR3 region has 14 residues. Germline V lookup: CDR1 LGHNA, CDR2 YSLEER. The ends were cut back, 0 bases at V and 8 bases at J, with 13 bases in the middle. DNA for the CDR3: TGCGCCAGCAGCCAAGATCGGGGCTTATCAGGCTACACCTTC. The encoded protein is CASSQDRGLSGYTF.

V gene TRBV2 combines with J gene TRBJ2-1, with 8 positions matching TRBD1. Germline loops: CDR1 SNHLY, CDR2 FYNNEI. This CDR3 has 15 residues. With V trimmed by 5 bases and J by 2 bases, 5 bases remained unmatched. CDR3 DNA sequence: TGTGCCAGCAGTACGGACAGGGTAACCTACAATGAGCAGTTCTTC. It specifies CASSTDRVTYNEQFF.

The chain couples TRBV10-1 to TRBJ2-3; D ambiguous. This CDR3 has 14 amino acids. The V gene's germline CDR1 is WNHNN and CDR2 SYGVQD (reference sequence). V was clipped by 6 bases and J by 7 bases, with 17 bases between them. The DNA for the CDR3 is TGCGCCAGCAGGGTACGTCCCCCTCGGTATACGCAGTATTTT. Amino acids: CASRVRPPRYTQYF.

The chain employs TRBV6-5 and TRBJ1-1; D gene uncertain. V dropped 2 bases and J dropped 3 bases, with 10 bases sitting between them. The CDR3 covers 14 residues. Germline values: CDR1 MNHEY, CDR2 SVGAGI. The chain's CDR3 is CASSYRGVDTEAFF. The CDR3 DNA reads TGTGCCAGCAGTTACCGGGGAGTGGACACTGAAGCTTTCTTT.

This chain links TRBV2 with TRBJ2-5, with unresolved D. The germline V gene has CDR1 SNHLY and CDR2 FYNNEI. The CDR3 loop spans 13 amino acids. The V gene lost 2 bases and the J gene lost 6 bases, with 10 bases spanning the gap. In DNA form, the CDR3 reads TGTGCCAGCAGTGAAATGGGAAGAAAGACCCAGTACTTC. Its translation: CASSEMGRKTQYF.

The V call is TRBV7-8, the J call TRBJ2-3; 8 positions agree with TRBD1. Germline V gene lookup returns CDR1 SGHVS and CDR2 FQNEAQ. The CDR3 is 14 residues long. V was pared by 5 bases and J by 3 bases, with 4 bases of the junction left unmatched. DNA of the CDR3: TGTGCCAGCAGCCCCCACAGGGGGACAGATACGCAGTATTTT. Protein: CASSPHRGTDTQYF.

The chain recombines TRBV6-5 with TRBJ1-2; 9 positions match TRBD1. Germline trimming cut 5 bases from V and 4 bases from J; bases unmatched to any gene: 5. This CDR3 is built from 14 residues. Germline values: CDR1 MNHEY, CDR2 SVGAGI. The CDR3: CASSPGTGTYGYTF. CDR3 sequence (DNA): TGTGCCAGCAGTCCCGGGACAGGGACCTATGGCTACACCTTC.

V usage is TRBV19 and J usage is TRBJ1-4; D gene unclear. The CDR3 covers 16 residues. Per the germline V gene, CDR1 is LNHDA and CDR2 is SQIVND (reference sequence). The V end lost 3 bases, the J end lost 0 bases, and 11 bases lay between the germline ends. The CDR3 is CASSISVPATNEKLFF. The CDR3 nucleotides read TGTGCCAGTAGTATTTCGGTGCCCGCAACTAATGAAAAACTGTTTTTT.

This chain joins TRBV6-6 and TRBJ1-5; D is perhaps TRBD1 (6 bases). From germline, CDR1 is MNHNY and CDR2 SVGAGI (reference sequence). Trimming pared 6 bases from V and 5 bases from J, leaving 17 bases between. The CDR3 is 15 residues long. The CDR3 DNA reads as TGTGCCAGCAGGACCCCGGGACAAATCGATCAGCCCCAGCATTTT. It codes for CASRTPGQIDQPQHF.

CDR3 sequence: CASRPPGGRNTEAFF. In nucleotides, the CDR3 is TGTGCCAGCAGACCGCCCGGGGGGCGGAACACTGAAGCTTTCTTT. The J gene is TRBJ1-1, the V gene TRBV6-5; weak D call: TRBD1 (6 bases). This CDR3 comprises 15 residues. The V gene lost 6 bases and the J gene lost 1 base, with 15 bases spanning the gap. Germline assignment: CDR1 MNHEY and CDR2 SVGAGI.

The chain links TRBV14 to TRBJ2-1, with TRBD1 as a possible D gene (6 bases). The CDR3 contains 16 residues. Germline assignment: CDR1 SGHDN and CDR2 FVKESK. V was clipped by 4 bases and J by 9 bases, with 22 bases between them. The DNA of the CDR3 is TGTGCCAGCAGCCGAGGCCCCTTACAGGGATCGGGTGAGCAGTTCTTC. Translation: CASSRGPLQGSGEQFF.

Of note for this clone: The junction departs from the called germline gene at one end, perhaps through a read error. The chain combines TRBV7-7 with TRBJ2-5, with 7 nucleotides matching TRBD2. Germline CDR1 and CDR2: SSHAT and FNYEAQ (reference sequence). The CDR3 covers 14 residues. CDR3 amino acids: CASSLTEGGETQYF. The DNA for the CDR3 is TGTGCTAGCAGCTTAACGGAGGGAGGGGAGACCCAGTACTTC.

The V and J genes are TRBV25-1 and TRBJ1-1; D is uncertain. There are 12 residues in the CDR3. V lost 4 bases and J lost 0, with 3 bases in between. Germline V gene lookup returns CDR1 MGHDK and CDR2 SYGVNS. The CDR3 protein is CASSGMNTEAFF. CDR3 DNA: TGTGCCAGCAGTGGGATGAACACTGAAGCTTTCTTT. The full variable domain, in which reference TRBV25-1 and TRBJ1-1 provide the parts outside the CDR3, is EADIYQTPRYLVIGTGKKITLECSQTMGHDKMYWYQQDPGMELHLIHYSYGVNSTEKGDLSSESTVSRIRTEHFPLTLESARPSHTSQYLCASSGMNTEAFFGQGTRLTVV.

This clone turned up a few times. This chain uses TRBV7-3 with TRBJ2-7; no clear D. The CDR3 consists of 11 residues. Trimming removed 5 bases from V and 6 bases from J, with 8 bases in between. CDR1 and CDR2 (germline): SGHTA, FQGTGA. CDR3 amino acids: CASSRPGEQYF. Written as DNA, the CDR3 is TGTGCCAGCAGCCGACCCGGCGAGCAGTACTTC.